This T cell receptor (beta chain) came from a study of cytomegalovirus exposure and HLA in healthy donors (dated by TCRdb to 2017 to 2019). About the full investigation: An earlier analysis of some 620 of the donors reported 276 Gb of sequence data and 95 million to 120 million unique TCR beta sequences obtained from 180 million or so T cells. On average, around 240,000 unique TCR beta nucleotide sequences were sequenced per donor among roughly 430 genotyped donors of the cohort, with roughly 18% of those sequences being non-productive. In a later genetic analysis, genome-wide SNP genotypes for about 65% of the roughly 700 donors were used, and that subset was treated as a discovery cohort. Of the approximately 400 genotyped donors, roughly 80% were placed in the genetic ancestry cluster associated with self-reported Caucasian donors. Donor age, sex, ethnicity and CMV serostatus were collected together with the repertoire data. High-throughput TCR immunosequencing, statistical association of individual TCRs with disease status, and machine learning were combined to predict cytomegalovirus infection status. The later analysis used no new phenotypic data to find candidate immune exposures, relying instead on TCR beta sequences and their occurrence across donors. Five DR-DQ haplotypes were treated as single units for association and clustering because of strong linkage in the cohort. Class I and class II HLA loci were covered by the typing at four-digit resolution. All discovery cohort repertoires had been generated using a single sequencing platform. The study profiled the T cell repertoires of approximately 700 subjects by immunosequencing and related them to cytomegalovirus serostatus. Roughly 300 gigabases of sequencing data and approximately 84 million unique TCR sequences were included in an early release covering 550 to 650 HLA-typed donors. To decide whether each TCR beta V gene segment behaved as functional or pseudogenic, an earlier analysis of over 500 of the donors relied on high-throughput TCR beta sequencing. In a later analysis, previously published TCR beta repertoires from several hundred donors were re-analyzed and high-resolution HLA genotyping was added so that TCR occurrence patterns could be studied. The study aimed to test whether signatures of past pathogen exposure could be identified by cataloging public T cell receptors. Along with the roughly 700-subject first cohort, a separate validation cohort of roughly 110 different subjects was used. Typing coverage varied by locus: about 629-640 donors for A, B, C, DRB1 and DQB1; approximately 500 for DQA1; about 570 for DPA1; fewer than 480 for DPB1.

Library generation was performed with the immunoSEQ multiplex PCR assay. A mixture of 60 forward primers for TCR Vbeta segments and 13 reverse primers for TCR Jbeta segments was used in the multiplex PCR. A multiplex PCR assay on genomic DNA amplified the CDR3 region of rearranged TCR beta genes. Amplified TCR beta libraries were sequenced as 87-base-pair reads on the Illumina HiSeq System. The authors' pipeline ran thus. In a later analysis, about 80 million unique TCR beta chains were counted across the roughly 610 repertoires, and some 10 million of these chains were shared by at least two donors. Raw reads were error-corrected and collapsed into unique sequences by a nearest-neighbor algorithm in which closely related sequences were merged to remove PCR and sequencing errors. V, D and J gene segments were assigned by aligning CDR3 sequences to IMGT reference sequences. Each retained sequence needed at least a six-nucleotide match to both a V gene segment and a J gene segment. A rearrangement was called productive if the CDR3 had no stop codons and remained in frame with V and J, and every other rearrangement was called non-productive. Following IMGT convention, CDR3 was defined as the stretch from the second conserved V-encoded cysteine up to the conserved J-encoded phenylalanine. The earlier analysis of roughly 590 of the donors excluded sequences that lacked an unambiguous match to a single V gene segment. In an earlier analysis of several hundred of the donors, V segments were called functional above 56.7% productive rearrangements and were called segregating when the between-donor standard deviation exceeded 5%. A statistical classification framework was developed to diagnose cytomegalovirus status using the catalog of TCR beta chain sequences. A later analysis assigned V and J genes by comparing TCR nucleotide sequences with IMGT/GENE-DB human TR gene sequences. The TCRdist pipeline was used in a later analysis to assign CDR3 sequences and most-parsimonious VDJ recombination scenarios. A later analysis defined each TCR beta chain by its CDR3 amino acid sequence plus V-gene family, and excluded reads lacking a unique V-gene family. In a later analysis, 500 to 650 highly shared, low-generation-probability nucleotide sequences were removed to address suspected cross-contamination and a sequencing artifact. A later analysis calculated a clonal expansion index for each public chain from normalized within-repertoire ranks of inferred template counts. A later analysis computed generation probabilities with a VDJ recombination model fitted to out-of-frame rearrangements, and checked the results against IGoR. A later analysis scored TCR-TCR, TCR-HLA and TCR-CMV co-occurrence with hypergeometric tests, applying a repertoire-size bias correction to TCR pairs. To estimate false discovery rates, a later analysis permuted the HLA or CMV assignments 20 times. In a later analysis, co-occurring TCRs were grouped using DBSCAN, with TCRdist sequence similarity added in when clustering inside HLA-allele-positive subsets. Repertoires with fewer than 30,000 or more than 120,000 public chains were left out of co-occurrence clustering, as were four to six repertoires with anomalous nucleotide sharing. In its TCRdb copy, this immuneACCESS table keeps in-frame sequences only and misses some clones. Where compared with another copy, unresolved V genes explain less than half of these, and the others have no known cause. Clonal size and the V and J genes are those of that table, whereas D and trimming came from the DNA. The sample table holds over 90,000 clones, of which about four fifths were seen once. Together, the top ten hold around 3.1% of the sample.

In total, 500 to 700 healthy bone marrow donors made up the cohort. All cohort members were sampled while nominally healthy, although unrecorded immune exposures were likely present. The donor was CMV seropositive and belonged to the group of a few hundred seropositive cohort members. A peripheral blood sample was provided by each donor, and peripheral blood mononuclear cells were used for TCR beta sequencing. The Qiagen DNeasy Blood Extraction Kit was used to extract genomic DNA from the blood cell samples. Concerning this clone itself: Its antigen is currently not known. Within one base of it there is no much larger clone, and no base qualities were kept.

From the germline V gene, CDR1 is SGHTA and CDR2 is FQGTGA. The CDR3 spans 13 residues, from the cysteine through the phenylalanine. Only the CDR3 DNA is retained, 39 bases long and in frame from the first base. Germline trimming amounts to 5 bases on V and 2 bases on J, with 2 as the count of junction bases outside the gene matches. Here is what the overall study found, with its caveats: A later genetic analysis associated a missense DCLRE1C variant with V-gene and J-gene trimming of TCR beta chains, and an independent cohort replicated the association. For the cohort, immune exposure information was limited to CMV serostatus. The sequencing pipeline was judged likely to have produced a cluster of highly shared sequence variants as a technical artifact. Presence/absence analyses assumed roughly uniform sequencing depth across donors, an assumption that may not hold. In a later analysis, the rate of TCR association differed among HLA loci, with DRB1 alleles having the most associated TCRs and HLA-C alleles having the fewest. According to a later analysis, parvovirus B19, influenza, CMV and Epstein-Barr virus appeared linked to several top co-occurrence clusters. Most CMV-associated TCR beta chains appeared to be HLA-restricted in a later analysis, and the HLA associations seemed to be driven largely by CMV exposure. Some IMGT-functional V segments, including TRBV6-2 and TRBV6-3, could not be distinguished by the 87-base-pair reads and were therefore excluded. In the study, approximately 150 TCR beta chains were listed as associated with cytomegalovirus. Compared with equally common non-associated chains, HLA-associated TCR beta chains in a later analysis were more clonally expanded and had lower generation probabilities. When HLA alleles, especially DR and DQ, strongly co-occurred, attributing TCR associations to individual alleles was difficult. A later analysis associated about 16,000 TCR beta sequences with specific HLA alleles at a false discovery rate of 0.05. An earlier analysis of 587 of the donors showed that most TCR beta V segments appeared in productive rearrangements either about 87% or about 30% of the time, which broadly matched IMGT annotations. Three of the identified cytomegalovirus-associated TCR beta chains were confirmed in vitro to be specific for cytomegalovirus antigens. About 15 rarely observed V segments, including chromosome 9 orphons, were excluded from the earlier analysis of approximately 500 of the donors because counts were too low. Because HLA typing was missing for some donors at each locus, association tests included only the typed subset. In a later genetic analysis, fewer N-insertions in productive TCRs were reported among donors in an Asian-associated ancestry cluster than the roughly 700-donor mean. A further reported finding was that TCR beta sequences accurately predicted the HLA-A and HLA-B alleles for most subjects in the first cohort. According to the authors, the approach could potentially be generalized to other disease states and immunological phenotypes. Linkage disequilibrium might explain the correlated functional status among segregating V segments, but an unknown experimental factor could not be excluded. Most TCR sequences were observed very rarely across donors, whereas some public TCRs were present in many individuals. The cohort was sequenced for TCR beta chains only, and without alpha or paired-chain data the features that could be detected were limited. Cytomegalovirus status was reported to be diagnosed by the classifier with high specificity and sensitivity in both the original and validation cohorts.

The chain links TRBV7-3 with TRBJ2-5, with TRBD1 identical over 7 junction bases. Sequencing was carried out using PBMCs. The sequence was collected from a female donor in good health and CMV-seropositive. The nucleotides read TGTGCCAGCAGCACGGACAGGCAAGAGACCCAGTACTTC. It translates as CASSTDRQETQYF.